Presented here are 27 T cell receptor beta chains from one specimen sequenced in a study of shared clonotypes between healthy human individuals. TCRdb's table, derived via immunoSEQ multiplex PCR, lists solely in-frame clones and lacks some. The sample lists approximately 2,300,000 clones; around 93% were seen once. Sequencing input: naive CD4+ T cells from PBMCs. Indicated subset: CD45RA+ positively selected. The origin of the receptors is a man aged 18 to 35 in good health. Some clones in this sample may be carry-over from other donors' samples.

The V call is TRBV6-5, the J call TRBJ2-1, with D possibly being TRBD1 (5 bases). CDR1 and CDR2 from the germline V gene are MNHEY and SVGAGI. The CDR3 totals 15 residues. V lost 2 bases, J lost 1 base, and 9 bases lay in between. CDR3 in amino acids: CASSYGAVSYNEQFF. DNA of the CDR3: TGTGCCAGCAGTTACGGGGCAGTATCCTACAATGAGCAGTTCTTC.

This clone was seen only once. The rearrangement links TRBV7-3 to TRBJ2-1, with 9 positions matching TRBD1. CDR3 size: 15 residues. Per germline, CDR1 SGHTA and CDR2 FQGTGA. The ends lost 5 bases at V and 6 bases at J; junction bases unmatched: 8. In nucleotides, the CDR3 is TGTGCCAGCAGCCAGGACAGGGGCCCTGGCAATGAGCAGTTCTTC. It is translated as CASSQDRGPGNEQFF. Full variable domain (rest looked up from reference TRBV7-3 and TRBJ2-1): GAGVSQTPSNKVTEKGKYVELRCDPISGHTALYWYRQSLGQGPEFLIYFQGTGAADDSGLPNDRFFAVRPEGSVSTLKIQRTERGDSAVYLCASSQDRGPGNEQFFGPGTRLTVL.

The V gene is TRBV14, the J gene TRBJ2-3, with TRBD2 matching over 7 bases. V was pared by 1 base and J by 2 bases, with 6 bases of the junction left unmatched. There are 16 residues in the CDR3. Germline loops: CDR1 SGHDN, CDR2 FVKESK. The CDR3 DNA follows: TGTGCCAGCAGCCAAGGGAGCGGGATCCTCACAGATACGCAGTATTTT. Protein product: CASSQGSGILTDTQYF.

This chain links TRBV2 with TRBJ1-1; 8 bases map to TRBD1. The V segment lost 8 bases and the J segment 3 bases; nucleotides outside the gene matches: 5. Germline CDR1 is SNHLY and CDR2 is FYNNEI. The CDR3 spans 13 residues. CDR3 nucleotide sequence: TGTGCCAGCGGTCAGGGACAGGACACTGAAGCTTTCTTT. This translates into CASGQGQDTEAFF.

J is TRBJ2-2 and V is TRBV7-2; 11 bases fit TRBD2. With 1 base clipped from V and 7 bases from J, the junction kept 2 bases outside the gene matches. Germline V gives CDR1 SGHTA, CDR2 FQGNSA. The CDR3 runs 15 residues. The CDR3 here is CASSLVGTSGGELFF. The CDR3 DNA is TGTGCCAGCAGCTTAGTTGGGACTAGCGGCGGGGAGCTGTTTTTT.

The J gene is TRBJ2-1, the V gene TRBV5-1; 7 positions agree with TRBD1. The germline CDR1 and CDR2 sequences are SGHRS and YFSETQ. This CDR3 contains 13 residues. Trimming cost V 4 bases and J 9 bases; bases outside gene matches: 7. The CDR3 region is CASSVDRVGEQFF. Here the CDR3 DNA reads TGCGCCAGCAGCGTTGACAGGGTTGGTGAGCAGTTCTTC.

The V and J genes are TRBV25-1 and TRBJ1-4; D unclear. V dropped 3 bases and J dropped 8 bases, with 13 bases sitting between them. The CDR3 runs 14 residues. CDR1 MGHDK and CDR2 SYGVNS come from the germline V gene. CDR3 in amino acids: CASSDAPPGEKLFF. The CDR3 coding sequence is TGTGCCAGCAGTGATGCGCCGCCAGGAGAAAAACTGTTTTTT.

The CDR3 DNA reads as TGTGCCAGCAGCTACAGTGGACTAGCGGGTGCCGGAGAGCAGTTCTTC. This sequence encodes CASSYSGLAGAGEQFF. The V call is TRBV4-2, the J call TRBJ2-1; 11 nucleotides line up with TRBD2. V lost 5 bases and J lost 10; bases outside the gene matches: 13. This CDR3 spans 16 amino acids. Germline V gives CDR1 LGHNA, CDR2 YNFKEQ.

The chain has TRBV5-5 and TRBJ1-2; D ambiguous. The V gene's germline CDR1 is SGHKS and CDR2 YYEKEE (reference sequence). The CDR3 extends over 13 amino acids. V was trimmed by 6 bases and J by 8 bases, leaving 17 bases between them. CDR3 nucleotides: TGTGCCAGCACCTCCCCGCTTTTGGGGGGCTACACCTTC. It yields the protein CASTSPLLGGYTF.

The rearrangement joins TRBV2 to TRBJ2-7; D gene uncertain. V was pared by 5 bases and J by 2 bases, with 10 bases between. Germline V gene sequence: CDR1 SNHLY, CDR2 FYNNEI. The CDR3 covers 13 residues. The chain's CDR3 is CASSTTAPYEQYF. DNA of the CDR3: TGTGCCAGCAGTACCACAGCCCCCTACGAGCAGTACTTC.

CDR3 nucleotide sequence: TGTGCCAGCAGCTTAGGCATGGCGGCGGTCTACAATGAGCAGTTCTTC. Protein: CASSLGMAAVYNEQFF. The chain couples TRBV7-6 to TRBJ2-1; the D is unclear. Trimming removed 1 base from V and 3 bases from J, with 13 bases in between. CDR3 length: 16 amino acids. From germline, CDR1 is SGHVS and CDR2 FNYEAQ.

As for this clone: The sample holds other DNA sequences that translate to the same CDR3. The chain carries TRBV18 and TRBJ2-1, with TRBD2 matching over 11 bases. CDR3 length: 15 residues. The germline CDR1 and CDR2 sequences are KGHSH and LQKENI. V lost 3 bases to trimming and J lost 6 bases; unmatched junction nucleotides: 4. The CDR3 is CASSPGTSGVNEQFF. The CDR3 DNA reads TGTGCCAGCTCACCCGGGACTAGCGGTGTCAATGAGCAGTTCTTC.

The chain joins TRBV28 to TRBJ2-1; D may correspond to TRBD1 or TRBD2 (6 bases each). Trimming took 8 bases from V and 2 from J, leaving 10 bases between them. Germline V gene sequence: CDR1 MDHEN, CDR2 SYDVKM. The CDR3 is 13 residues long. The CDR3 here is CASVGGPYNEQFF. In DNA form, the CDR3 reads TGTGCCAGCGTGGGGGGCCCCTACAATGAGCAGTTCTTC.

The rearrangement joins TRBV5-1 to TRBJ2-1; 13 nucleotides align to TRBD2. The CDR3 is made up of 17 amino acids. The junction had 4 bases not matched to a gene; V was cut back by 1 base and J by 3 bases. The germline CDR1 and CDR2 sequences are SGHRS and YFSETQ. For the CDR3, the DNA is TGCGCCAGCAGCTTGTGGGGACTAGCGGGAAGCTACAATGAGCAGTTCTTC. Amino acid sequence: CASSLWGLAGSYNEQFF.

CDR3 sequence reads: CASSQSPIAGESREQYF. The CDR3 bases are TGTGCCAGCAGCCAAAGCCCCATAGCGGGAGAGTCGAGAGAGCAGTACTTC. The chain couples TRBV4-2 to TRBJ2-7, with TRBD2 identical over 9 bases. Germline trimming cut 2 bases from V and 7 bases from J; bases unmatched to any gene: 15. CDR1 and CDR2 (germline): LGHNA, YNFKEQ. This CDR3 comprises 17 residues.

Regarding this clone: The sample carries other DNA sequences with the same CDR3. The chain couples TRBV25-1 to TRBJ2-6, with unresolved D. V lost 2 bases and J 4 bases, leaving 3 bases between the germline ends. The CDR3 consists of 13 residues. Per the germline V gene, CDR1 is MGHDK and CDR2 is SYGVNS. The CDR3 reads CASSEAGANVLTF. CDR3 DNA: TGTGCCAGCAGTGAAGCCGGGGCCAACGTCCTGACTTTC.

This rearrangement joins TRBV27 to TRBJ1-5; no clear D gene. Trimming left V 5 bases short and J 1 base short, with 9 bases between. From germline, CDR1 is MNHEY and CDR2 SMNVEV (reference sequence). The CDR3 sequence is 14 residues long. CDR3 sequence: CASSISRSNQPQHF. In nucleotides, the CDR3 is TGTGCCAGCAGTATTAGCAGGAGCAATCAGCCCCAGCATTTT.

The gene calls are TRBV7-6 and TRBJ2-1; the D gene could be TRBD1 or TRBD2 (5 bases each). Per the germline V gene, CDR1 is SGHVS and CDR2 is FNYEAQ. CDR3 size: 15 residues. The V end was cut by 1 base, the J end by 5 bases, with 12 bases between. CDR3 protein: CASSLVAGTNNEQFF. CDR3 nucleotide sequence: TGTGCCAGCAGCTTAGTGGCAGGGACCAACAATGAGCAGTTCTTC.

The chain joins TRBV5-1 to TRBJ2-2; no reliable D call. The V gene lost 0 bases and the J gene lost 3 bases, with 15 bases spanning the gap. The CDR3 covers 17 residues. In germline, CDR1 is SGHRS, CDR2 YFSETQ. CDR3 DNA: TGCGCCAGCAGCTTGGCCGGGCCCTCCGGATACACCGGGGAGCTGTTTTTT. This translates into CASSLAGPSGYTGELFF.

The chain uses TRBV7-8 and TRBJ2-7; no reliable D call. This CDR3 has 13 amino acids. Per the germline V gene, CDR1 is SGHVS and CDR2 is FQNEAQ. The V end lost 6 bases, the J end lost 3 bases, and 12 bases lay between the germline ends. The DNA of the CDR3 is TGTGCCAGCAGTCGACCTGTTGACTACGAGCAGTACTTC. Protein: CASSRPVDYEQYF.

The V gene is TRBV4-1, the J gene TRBJ1-5, with D perhaps matching TRBD1 (5 bases). This CDR3 region has 17 residues. Germline CDR1 and CDR2: MGHRA and YSYEKL. With 3 bases removed from V and 2 bases from J, the gap between germline ends came to 17 bases. This chain's CDR3 is CASSQVVGRGGNQPQHF. The CDR3 DNA follows: TGCGCCAGCAGCCAGGTTGTCGGGAGGGGTGGCAATCAGCCCCAGCATTTT.

This chain links TRBV25-1 with TRBJ2-7; possibly TRBD2 for D (5 bases). This CDR3 comprises 18 residues. In germline, CDR1 is MGHDK, CDR2 SYGVNS. Trimming removed 4 bases from V and 1 base from J, with 23 bases in between. The CDR3 DNA reads TGTGCCAGCAGTGGGGGTCCGAAGGGCAACCGGGGATCCTACGAGCAGTACTTC. It is translated as CASSGGPKGNRGSYEQYF.

The V gene is TRBV7-3, the J gene TRBJ2-4; 7 nucleotides agree with TRBD1. Germline V gives CDR1 SGHTA, CDR2 FQGTGA. This CDR3 has 14 amino acids. With V trimmed by 5 bases and J by 5 bases, 6 bases remained unmatched. The CDR3 spells CASSLSGTENIQYF. DNA for the CDR3: TGTGCCAGCAGCCTATCCGGGACAGAAAACATTCAGTACTTC. The full variable domain, with the rest looked up from reference TRBV7-3 and TRBJ2-4, is GAGVSQTPSNKVTEKGKYVELRCDPISGHTALYWYRQSLGQGPEFLIYFQGTGAADDSGLPNDRFFAVRPEGSVSTLKIQRTERGDSAVYLCASSLSGTENIQYFGAGTRLSVL.

The chain is built from TRBV28 and TRBJ1-5; tentatively, D is TRBD1 (5 bases). The germline gives CDR1 MDHEN, CDR2 SYDVKM. This CDR3 contains 15 residues. Trimming shortened V by 2 bases and J by 6 bases, and 14 bases separated the two germline ends. In DNA, the CDR3 is TGTGCCAGCAGTTTAAATATAAGAGGGGTTCAGCCCCAGCATTTT. As protein: CASSLNIRGVQPQHF.

This clone has a single count. The chain has TRBV30 and TRBJ1-5; TRBD1 matches 10 bases. The germline gives CDR1 GTSNPN, CDR2 SVGIG (reference sequence). V lost 2 bases and J lost 7; bases outside the gene matches: 5. This CDR3 is 14 amino acids long. The CDR3 region has the DNA TGTGCCTGGAGTTTGACAGGGGGCAGGCAGCCCCAGCATTTT. Translation gives CAWSLTGGRQPQHF. Complete variable domain (other parts from reference TRBV30 and TRBJ1-5): SQTIHQWPATLVQPVGSPLSLECTVEGTSNPNLYWYRQAAGRGLQLLFYSVGIGQISSEVPQNLSASRPQDRQFILSSKKLLLSDSGFYLCAWSLTGGRQPQHFGDGTRLSIL.

This clone was counted a single time. The chain is built from TRBV5-1 and TRBJ2-7; TRBD1 aligns across 9 bases. The CDR3 spans 13 residues. V gave up 4 bases and J gave up 8 bases; unmatched junction bases: 7. Germline V gives CDR1 SGHRS, CDR2 YFSETQ. CDR3 loop: CASSPRTGDQQYF. CDR3 bases: TGCGCCAGCAGCCCTCGGACAGGGGATCAGCAGTACTTC. Combining the CDR3 with reference TRBV5-1 and TRBJ2-7 gives the whole variable domain KAGVTQTPRYLIKTRGQQVTLSCSPISGHRSVSWYQQTPGQGLQFLFEYFSETQRNKGNFPGRFSGRQFSNSRSEMNVSTLELGDSALYLCASSPRTGDQQYFGPGTRLTVT.

This sequence joins TRBV7-8 and TRBJ2-7, with TRBD1 identical over 8 bases. The V gene's germline CDR1 is SGHVS and CDR2 FQNEAQ. V lost 4 bases to trimming and J lost 6 bases; unmatched junction nucleotides: 11. This CDR3 is built from 15 residues. The DNA for the CDR3 is TGTGCCAGCAGCTCCCGCCTGGGCGACAGGGGCGAGCAGTACTTC. Translating it yields CASSSRLGDRGEQYF.